This T cell receptor (beta chain) was identified during a study of blood T cell repertoires in COVID-19. V shed 4 bases and J shed 6 bases, with 9 bases lying between them. The CDR3 covers 11 residues. Germline V gives CDR1 SQVTM, CDR2 ANQGSEA. TCRdb's table, derived via immunoSEQ multiplex PCR, lists solely in-frame clones and lacks some. The sample lists about 380,000 clones; 70% to 90% were seen once. The specimen was PBMCs or T cells enriched from blood (not recorded which). The source is a man aged 25 to 40 who had recovered from COVID-19. The rearrangement joins TRBV29-1 to TRBJ1-2; D is ambiguous. CDR3 amino acids: CSVGGVDGYTF. The CDR3 nucleotides are TGCAGCGTTGGGGGAGTCGATGGCTACACCTTC.